The 15 T cell receptor beta chains given below trace back to one sample, sequenced in a study of blood T cell repertoires in COVID-19 (dated by TCRdb to about 2020). Library method: the immunoSEQ multiplex PCR assay. This is the immuneACCESS table as TCRdb keeps it, with only in-frame sequences that have V and J called. A part of the clones is gone; compared with another copy, unresolved V genes explain less than half, and the rest is unexplained. This sample gives 250,000 to 300,000 clones in total; 84% of them show up just once. The top ten constitute approximately 4% of the sample. The material sequenced was peripheral blood. Every receptor here comes from a man aged 55 to 70 with acute or convalescent COVID-19.

This clone has a handful of counts. V is TRBV21-1 and J is TRBJ2-7; TRBD2 is the table's D call, not checked against the DNA. TRBV21-1 is classified as a pseudogene. The CDR3 loop spans 13 amino acids. CDR3 region: CASSIERGSEQYF. As DNA, the CDR3 is TGTGCCAGCAGCATTGAGCGGGGGAGCGAGCAGTACTTC.

This chain connects TRBV2 to TRBJ2-2; a weak D match, TRBD2 (5 bases). V lost 6 bases, J lost 8 bases, and 7 bases lay in between. The CDR3 runs 11 residues. Germline values: CDR1 SNHLY, CDR2 FYNNEI. Here the CDR3 DNA reads TGTGCCAGCAGCGGGATAGGGGAGCTGTTTTTT. Residues: CASSGIGELFF.

A few counts support this clone. Other DNA variants within this sample encode the same CDR3. This sequence joins TRBV6-5 and TRBJ1-3; possibly TRBD1 for D (6 bases). This CDR3 has 14 residues. Germline V gives CDR1 MNHEY, CDR2 SVGAGI. Trimming took off 6 bases at V and 1 base at J, with 10 bases between the two ends. In DNA, the CDR3 is TGTGCCAGCAGGGACAGCTCTTCTGGAAACACCATATATTTT. Translated: CASRDSSSGNTIYF.

The chain uses TRBV5-6 and TRBJ2-7; D perhaps matches TRBD1 (5 bases). Germline values: CDR1 SGHDT, CDR2 YYEEEE. This CDR3 region has 15 residues. V was shortened by 5 bases and J by 2 bases, with 17 bases between the two germline ends. In DNA, the CDR3 is TGTGCCAGCAGTCGGACACTGGACGGTCCCTACGAGCAGTACTTC. Translated, it gives CASSRTLDGPYEQYF.

The chain has TRBV3-1 (or the pseudogene TRBV3-2) and TRBJ2-1; TRBD2 agrees at 15 bases. The V gene end was trimmed by 2 bases and the J gene end by 7 bases; junction bases not matched to a gene: 6. CDR3 length: 17 residues. Germline CDR1 and CDR2: LGHDT and YNNKEL (reference sequence). CDR3 sequence: CASSQTGLAGGKNEQFF. CDR3 nucleotide sequence: TGTGCCAGCAGCCAAACGGGACTAGCGGGAGGTAAGAATGAGCAGTTCTTC.

The chain carries TRBV19 and TRBJ1-1; D unclear. Trimming took 5 bases from V and 1 from J, leaving 11 bases between them. The germline CDR1 and CDR2 sequences are LNHDA and SQIVND (reference sequence). The CDR3 consists of 14 residues. The CDR3 DNA reads TGTGCCAGTAGTCCCTCCGAGGGGAACACTGAAGCTTTCTTT. Its protein is CASSPSEGNTEAFF.

The V call is TRBV21-1, the J call TRBJ1-1; the listed D gene, TRBD1, was not tested against the DNA. TRBV21-1 has pseudogene status. This CDR3 contains 15 residues. CDR3 residues: CASSKVKGARGEAFF. CDR3 coding DNA: TGTGCCAGCAGCAAAGTGAAGGGGGCGCGGGGTGAAGCTTTCTTT.

V and J are TRBV7-9 and TRBJ2-1; TRBD2 matches 11 bases. The CDR3 is 15 residues long. The V and J ends lost 1 base and 6 bases, in that order; junction bases with no gene match: 2. Per germline, CDR1 SEHNR and CDR2 FQNEAQ (reference sequence). Here the CDR3 DNA reads TGTGCCAGCAGCTTAGGTAGCGGGAGGGCCAATGAGCAGTTCTTC. Protein: CASSLGSGRANEQFF.

V is TRBV19 and J is TRBJ2-3, with 11 positions matching TRBD2. After removal of 10 bases from V and 3 bases from J, the junction contained 18 bases not matched to a gene. Germline values: CDR1 LNHDA, CDR2 SQIVND (reference sequence). The CDR3 consists of 18 residues. The CDR3 nucleotides are TGTGCCACCCGAACTAGCGGGGGACCGGGTTTTTCAACAGATACGCAGTATTTT. Protein product: CATRTSGGPGFSTDTQYF. The variable domain in full, with the rest retrieved from reference TRBV19 and TRBJ2-3, is DGGITQSPKYLFRKEGQNVTLSCEQNLNHDAMYWYRQDPGQGLRLIYYSQIVNDFQKGDIAEGYSVSREKKESFPLTVTSAQKNPTAFYLCATRTSGGPGFSTDTQYFGPGTRLTVL.

CDR3 in amino acids: CASSRLAGTDYGYTF. CDR3 in DNA: TGTGCCAGCAGCCGCTTGGCAGGAACCGACTATGGCTACACCTTC. The chain links TRBV5-6 to TRBJ1-2, with D unresolved. V was clipped by 4 bases and J by 3 bases, with 16 bases between them. This CDR3 has 15 residues. CDR1 is SGHDT, CDR2 YYEEEE, per germline. The full variable domain, with the rest looked up from reference TRBV5-6 and TRBJ1-2, is DAGVTQSPTHLIKTRGQQVTLRCSPKSGHDTVSWYQQALGQGPQFIFQYYEEEERQRGNFPDRFSGHQFPNYSSELNVNALLLGDSALYLCASSRLAGTDYGYTFGSGTRLTVV.

The chain employs TRBV28 and TRBJ2-7, with D tentatively TRBD2 (6 bases). Germline CDR1 reads MDHEN; CDR2 reads SYDVKM. The CDR3 spans 14 residues. Trimming took off 2 bases at V and 1 base at J, with 9 bases between the two ends. CDR3 region: CASSLGTLSYEQYF. The CDR3 coding sequence is TGTGCCAGCAGTTTAGGGACTCTTTCCTACGAGCAGTACTTC. The variable domain in full, with the rest retrieved from reference TRBV28 and TRBJ2-7, is DVKVTQSSRYLVKRTGEKVFLECVQDMDHENMFWYRQDPGLGLRLIYFSYDVKMKEKGDIPEGYSVSREKKERFSLILESASTNQTSMYLCASSLGTLSYEQYFGPGTRLTVT.

The gene calls are TRBV5-4 and TRBJ2-7; 7 bases match TRBD1. The CDR3 runs to 14 residues. Trimming cost V 2 bases and J 3 bases; bases outside gene matches: 5. The germline V gene encodes CDR1 SGHNT and CDR2 YYREEE (reference sequence). CDR3 coding DNA: TGTGCCAGCAGCTTTCAAGGGGGCAACTACGAGCAGTACTTC. Amino acid sequence: CASSFQGGNYEQYF.

This chain uses TRBV19 with TRBJ2-4, with unresolved D. Germline assignment: CDR1 LNHDA and CDR2 SQIVND (reference sequence). The CDR3 sequence is 17 residues long. Trimming took 1 base from V and 0 from J, leaving 13 bases between them. The CDR3: CASSIAGLNLAKNIQYF. In DNA, the CDR3 is TGTGCCAGTAGTATAGCGGGTCTAAATCTAGCCAAAAACATTCAGTACTTC. Together with reference TRBV19 and TRBJ2-4, the CDR3 gives the full variable domain: DGGITQSPKYLFRKEGQNVTLSCEQNLNHDAMYWYRQDPGQGLRLIYYSQIVNDFQKGDIAEGYSVSREKKESFPLTVTSAQKNPTAFYLCASSIAGLNLAKNIQYFGAGTRLSVL.

The chain uses TRBV3-1 (or the pseudogene TRBV3-2) and TRBJ2-3; the D is unclear. From germline, CDR1 is LGHDT and CDR2 YNNKEL (reference sequence). This CDR3 comprises 13 residues. Trimming stripped 0 bases from V and 10 bases from J, with 11 bases between. CDR3 amino acids: CASSQEQRRPQYF. DNA for the CDR3: TGTGCCAGCAGCCAAGAACAACGGCGGCCGCAGTATTTT.

The chain joins TRBV10-3 to TRBJ2-3; D perhaps matches TRBD1 (6 bases). The CDR3 length is 16 residues. The V end was cut by 3 bases, the J end by 1 base, with 14 bases between. Germline CDR1 reads ENHRY; CDR2 reads SYGVKD. The CDR3 coding sequence is TGTGCCATCAGTGACCCAGACAGGTCCCGCACAGATACGCAGTATTTT. Its protein product is CAISDPDRSRTDTQYF.